A selection of T cell receptor beta chains follows, all from one sample in a study of blood T cells in healthy people across ages. TCRdb reanalysed the 5' RACE reads using MiXCR and keeps one entry per CDR3 protein. In the table there are 950,000 to 1,200,000 distinct CDR3 sequences, roughly two fifths of which are singletons. The sequencing sample was made of blood. These receptors all come from a young man in good health. Each CDR3 is given with its conserved first and last residue.

V gene: TRBV20-1
J gene: TRBJ1-1
CDR3 protein: CSARISGGWNTEAFF

V gene: TRBV29-1
J gene: TRBJ2-1
CDR3 protein: CSADNEQFF

V gene: TRBV5-1
J gene: TRBJ1-4
CDR3 protein: CASSPTPGTGGGEKLFF

V gene: TRBV2
J gene: TRBJ2-7
CDR3 protein: CACTSDRTTYEQYF

V gene: TRBV9
J gene: TRBJ2-2
CDR3 protein: CASSVDGTNTGELFF

V gene: TRBV4-3
J gene: TRBJ2-3
CDR3 protein: CASSQDIGADTQYF

V gene: TRBV6-5
J gene: TRBJ2-1
CDR3 protein: CASRGVVDRYNEQFF

V gene: TRBV2
J gene: TRBJ1-2
CDR3 protein: CASREDTSYGYTF

V gene: TRBV28
J gene: TRBJ1-2
CDR3 protein: CASSAPKGRSYGYTF

V gene: TRBV6-6
J gene: TRBJ1-1
CDR3 protein: CASSRYATGEAFF

V gene: TRBV28
J gene: TRBJ1-1
CDR3 protein: CASRATGQSNTEAFF